This passage covers 2 T cell receptor beta chains from one sample sequenced in a study of blood T cell repertoires in COVID-19. Only in-frame clones appear in the TCRdb table, and some are missing; sequencing was by immunoSEQ multiplex PCR. The table includes a few hundred thousand clones, 80% detected once. The sequenced sample was peripheral blood. The source is a human donor in a cohort sampled during active COVID-19.

This rearrangement joins TRBV7-9 to TRBJ1-1, with a tentative D call TRBD1 (6 bases). This CDR3 is 17 amino acids long. The V end was cut by 5 bases, the J end by 4 bases, with 23 bases between. Germline-derived CDR1 and CDR2 are SEHNR and FQNEAQ (reference sequence). The CDR3 DNA reads as TGTGCCAGCAGCCTCGGGCCAGGGAGAAGGGGGGGCACTGAAGCTTTCTTT. Its translation is CASSLGPGRRGGTEAFF.

CDR3 region: CASRPGTGTPEAFF. In DNA, the CDR3 is TGTGCCAGCAGGCCCGGGACAGGGACGCCTGAAGCTTTCTTT. The V call is TRBV6-5, the J call TRBJ1-1; the match to TRBD1 covers 9 bases. J was trimmed by 6 bases and V by 6 bases; bases with no gene match: 8. CDR3 size: 14 residues. The germline V gene has CDR1 MNHEY and CDR2 SVGAGI.